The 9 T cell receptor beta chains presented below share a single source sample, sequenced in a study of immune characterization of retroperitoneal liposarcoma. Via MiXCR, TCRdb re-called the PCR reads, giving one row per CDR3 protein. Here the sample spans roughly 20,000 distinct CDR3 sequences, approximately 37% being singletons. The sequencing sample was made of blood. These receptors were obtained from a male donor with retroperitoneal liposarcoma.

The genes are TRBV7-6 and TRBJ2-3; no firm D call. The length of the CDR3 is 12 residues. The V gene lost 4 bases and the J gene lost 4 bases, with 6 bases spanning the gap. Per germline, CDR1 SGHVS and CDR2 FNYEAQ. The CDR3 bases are TGTGCCAGCAGCTCACGGCCAGATACGCAGTATTTT. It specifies CASSSRPDTQYF.

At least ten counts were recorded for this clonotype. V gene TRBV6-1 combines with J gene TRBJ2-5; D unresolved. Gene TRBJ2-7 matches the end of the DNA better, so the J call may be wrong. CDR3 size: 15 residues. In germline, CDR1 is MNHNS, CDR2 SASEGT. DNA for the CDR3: TGTGCCAGCAGTTCTTTGACTCGAAAGCCATTCGAGCAGTACTTC. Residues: CASSSLTRKPFEQYF.

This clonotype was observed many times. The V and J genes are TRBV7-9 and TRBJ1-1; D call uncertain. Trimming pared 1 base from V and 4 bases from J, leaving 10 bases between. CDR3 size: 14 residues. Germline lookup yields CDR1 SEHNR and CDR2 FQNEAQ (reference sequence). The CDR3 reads CASSLGMGSTEAFF. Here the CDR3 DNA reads TGTGCCAGCAGCTTAGGCATGGGGAGCACTGAAGCTTTCTTT.

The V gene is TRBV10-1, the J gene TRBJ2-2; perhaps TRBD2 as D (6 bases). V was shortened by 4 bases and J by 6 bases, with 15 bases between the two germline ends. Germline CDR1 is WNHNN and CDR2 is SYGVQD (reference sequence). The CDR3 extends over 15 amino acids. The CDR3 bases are TGCGCCAGCAGTGCTATAGGAGGGCCTTCCGGGGAGCTGTTTTTT. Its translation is CASSAIGGPSGELFF.

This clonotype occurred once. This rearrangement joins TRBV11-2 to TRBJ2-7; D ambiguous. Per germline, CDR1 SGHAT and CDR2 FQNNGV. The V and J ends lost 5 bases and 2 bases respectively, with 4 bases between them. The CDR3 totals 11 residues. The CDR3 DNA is TGTGCCAGCAGCAACACCTACGAGCAGTACTTC. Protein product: CASSNTYEQYF. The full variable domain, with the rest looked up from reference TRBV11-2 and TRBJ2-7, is EAGVAQSPRYKIIEKRQSVAFWCNPISGHATLYWYQQILGQGPKLLIQFQNNGVVDDSQLPKDRFSAERLKGVDSTLKIQPAKLEDSAVYLCASSNTYEQYFGPGTRLTVT.

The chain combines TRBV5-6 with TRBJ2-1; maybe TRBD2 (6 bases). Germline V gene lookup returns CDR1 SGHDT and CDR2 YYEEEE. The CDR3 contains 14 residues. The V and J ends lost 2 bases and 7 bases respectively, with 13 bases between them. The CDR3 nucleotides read TGTGCCAGCAGCTTCGGGAGCGGGCTAAATGAGCAGTTCTTC. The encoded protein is CASSFGSGLNEQFF.

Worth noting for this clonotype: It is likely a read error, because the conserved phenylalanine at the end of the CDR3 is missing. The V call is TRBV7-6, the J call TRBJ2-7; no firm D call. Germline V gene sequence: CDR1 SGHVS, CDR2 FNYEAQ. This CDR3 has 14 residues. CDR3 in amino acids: CASGFGFPAYEQYS. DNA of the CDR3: TGTGCCAGCGGCTTCGGATTTCCCGCCTACGAGCAGTACTCC.

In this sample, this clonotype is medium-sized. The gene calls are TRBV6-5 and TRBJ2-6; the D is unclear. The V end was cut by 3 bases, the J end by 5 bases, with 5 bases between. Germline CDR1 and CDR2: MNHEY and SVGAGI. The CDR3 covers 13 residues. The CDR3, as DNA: TGTGCCAGCAGTTATTTCCGGGCCAACGTCCTGACTTTC. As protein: CASSYFRANVLTF.

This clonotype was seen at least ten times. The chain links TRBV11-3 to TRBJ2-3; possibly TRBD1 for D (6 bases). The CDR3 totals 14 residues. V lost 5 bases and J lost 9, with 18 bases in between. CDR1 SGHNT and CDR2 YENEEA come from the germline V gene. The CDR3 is CASSRTGSLGTQYF. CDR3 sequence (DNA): TGTGCCAGCAGCCGTACAGGGTCTCTGGGCACGCAGTATTTT.